The 30 T cell receptor beta chains in this list originate from one sample, sequenced in a study of blood T cell repertoires in COVID-19. Libraries were prepared by immunoSEQ multiplex PCR; TCRdb keeps only in-frame clonotypes and omits some of them. The sample lists 200,000 to 300,000 clones; over 80% were seen once. The sequencing sample was made of peripheral blood. The receptors were gathered from an older woman with active or convalescent COVID-19.

V gene TRBV5-1 combines with J gene TRBJ2-3, with TRBD2 matching 12 bases. J gave up 3 bases and V 7 bases, and 6 bases lay outside the gene matches. CDR3 size: 15 residues. CDR1 is SGHRS, CDR2 YFSETQ, per germline. The CDR3 sequence: CASGLAGRETDTQYF. CDR3 nucleotides: TGCGCCAGCGGACTAGCGGGGAGGGAAACAGATACGCAGTATTTT.

The chain recombines TRBV4-1 with TRBJ1-2, with D hard to call. This CDR3 has 11 residues. Trimming left V 1 base short and J 9 bases short, with 6 bases between. Germline V lookup: CDR1 MGHRA, CDR2 YSYEKL. The CDR3 coding sequence is TGCGCCAGCAGCCAAGGGCCTCGCTACACCTTC. This translates into CASSQGPRYTF.

This clone was counted only a few times. The J gene is TRBJ2-7, the V gene TRBV6-6; no firm D call. CDR3 length equals 11 residues. The V gene lost 8 bases and the J gene lost 2 bases, with 7 bases spanning the gap. CDR1 MNHNY and CDR2 SVGAGI come from the germline V gene (reference sequence). In nucleotides, the CDR3 is TGTGCCAGCTGCTCGGCCTACGAGCAGTACGTC. Translating gives CASCSAYEQYV.

The chain has TRBV6-6 and TRBJ2-2, with D possibly TRBD1 on 6 matching bases. From germline, CDR1 is MNHNY and CDR2 SVGAGI (reference sequence). This CDR3 comprises 14 residues. Trimming took off 7 bases at V and 3 bases at J, with 12 bases between the two ends. This chain's CDR3 is CASIMYRDTGELFF. In nucleotides, the CDR3 is TGTGCCAGCATCATGTACAGGGACACCGGGGAGCTGTTTTTT.

J is TRBJ2-2 and V is TRBV4-1; a weak D match, TRBD2 (6 bases). CDR1 and CDR2 (germline): MGHRA, YSYEKL. The CDR3 is 16 residues long. Between the trimmed V and J ends, which lost 3 bases and 2 bases, there was a span of 13 bases. The CDR3 loop reads CASSQTGTRNTGELFF. Written as DNA, the CDR3 is TGCGCCAGCAGCCAGACCGGGACTCGAAACACCGGGGAGCTGTTTTTT.

The V and J genes are TRBV6-6 and TRBJ2-2; 11 positions agree with TRBD2. This CDR3 has 15 residues. Germline V lookup: CDR1 MNHNY, CDR2 SVGAGI (reference sequence). Unmatched junction bases numbered 1, after V lost 5 bases and J lost 2 bases. This CDR3 is CASSLAGGNTGELFF. The CDR3 DNA sequence: TGTGCCAGCAGTCTAGCGGGGGGTAACACCGGGGAGCTGTTTTTT.

The J gene is TRBJ1-2, the V gene TRBV4-1; 8 bases map to TRBD1. Trimming at V came to 5 bases and at J to 9 bases, leaving 5 bases not matched to a gene. The CDR3 sequence is 12 residues long. Per the germline V gene, CDR1 is MGHRA and CDR2 is YSYEKL. The chain's CDR3 is CASSWDRLSYTF. CDR3 DNA: TGCGCCAGCAGCTGGGACAGGCTGAGCTACACCTTC.

The V call is TRBV14, the J call TRBJ2-3, with 8 positions matching TRBD2. Germline assignment: CDR1 SGHDN and CDR2 FVKESK. CDR3 length: 17 residues. V gave up 2 bases and J gave up 2 bases; unmatched junction bases: 9. CDR3 in amino acids: CASSQRSGGPNTDTQYF. DNA for the CDR3: TGTGCCAGCAGCCAAAGGAGCGGGGGACCTAACACAGATACGCAGTATTTT.

The chain has TRBV7-2 and TRBJ1-4; weak D call: TRBD1 (6 bases). In germline, CDR1 is SGHTA, CDR2 FQGNSA. The CDR3 is 13 residues long. The V end was cut by 8 bases, the J end by 5 bases, with 12 bases between. The CDR3, as DNA: TGTGCCAGCTCCAGGGGCCTAAATGAAAAACTGTTTTTT. Protein: CASSRGLNEKLFF.

The V call is TRBV28, the J call TRBJ1-5; D gene unclear. Germline CDR1 MDHEN, CDR2 SYDVKM. The CDR3 sequence is 14 residues long. V lost 5 bases and J 7 bases, leaving 15 bases between the germline ends. For the CDR3, the DNA is TGTGCCAGCAGTCCCGGGAATCGTGGGCAGCCCCAGCATTTT. Its protein is CASSPGNRGQPQHF.

The gene calls are TRBV5-6 and TRBJ2-3; D gene unclear. There are 14 residues in the CDR3. V lost 0 bases and J 0 bases, leaving 5 bases between the germline ends. From germline, CDR1 is SGHDT and CDR2 YYEEEE. The CDR3 DNA reads as TGTGCCAGCAGCTTGGTAACAAGCACAGATACGCAGTATTTT. Its translation: CASSLVTSTDTQYF.

V is TRBV19 and J is TRBJ1-5; 7 nucleotides align to TRBD1. This CDR3 spans 12 amino acids. Looked up from germline, CDR1 is LNHDA and CDR2 is SQIVND (reference sequence). V shed 10 bases and J 6 bases; nucleotides not matched to a gene: 6. CDR3 nucleotide sequence: TGTGCCACCGGGACAGAGCGTCAGCCCCAGCATTTT. Protein: CATGTERQPQHF.

This clone appeared once. The rearrangement joins TRBV5-1 to TRBJ1-1, with 10 bases aligning to TRBD1. The trim removed 4 bases at V and 1 base at J, leaving 10 bases unmatched. The germline V gene encodes CDR1 SGHRS and CDR2 YFSETQ. The CDR3 is 17 residues long. CDR3 sequence: CASSPRDRGLGNTEAFF. Here the CDR3 DNA reads TGCGCCAGCAGCCCCAGGGACAGGGGTTTGGGGAACACTGAAGCTTTCTTT.

The V gene is TRBV4-1, the J gene TRBJ2-3, with D possibly TRBD2 on 5 matching bases. Germline-derived CDR1 and CDR2 are MGHRA and YSYEKL. The CDR3 has 13 amino acids. V shed 2 bases and J shed 6 bases, with 9 bases lying between them. The CDR3 loop is CASSQQPGDTQYF. CDR3 in DNA: TGCGCCAGCAGCCAACAGCCGGGGGATACGCAGTATTTT.

V and J are TRBV15 and TRBJ2-1, with D possibly TRBD1 on 5 matching bases. Trimming shortened V by 0 bases and J by 6 bases, and 6 bases separated the two germline ends. Germline V gene sequence: CDR1 LNHNV, CDR2 YYDKDF (reference sequence). CDR3 length equals 13 residues. The CDR3 protein is CATSRDRVNEQFF. CDR3 bases: TGTGCCACCAGCAGAGACAGGGTCAATGAGCAGTTCTTC.

This clone was seen only a few times. This chain links TRBV25-1 with TRBJ2-2, with 9 bases aligning to TRBD1. V shed 4 bases and J 5 bases; nucleotides not matched to a gene: 8. The CDR3 runs 16 residues. The germline gives CDR1 MGHDK, CDR2 SYGVNS. The CDR3 reads CASSARTGVRTGELFF. CDR3 coding DNA: TGTGCCAGCAGTGCCCGGACAGGGGTTAGGACCGGGGAGCTGTTTTTT.

The V gene is TRBV12-3 or TRBV12-4, the J gene TRBJ1-1; D is undetermined. V was clipped by 5 bases and J by 5 bases, with 9 bases between them. The CDR3 loop spans 12 amino acids. The CDR3 DNA reads as TGTGCCAGCAGTAGAGGAGGGACTGAAGCTTTCTTT. Protein sequence: CASSRGGTEAFF.

Points on this clone: A read error may account for a junction end that differs from germline. The chain combines TRBV7-7 with TRBJ2-5; 11 bases match TRBD1. The CDR3 runs to 15 residues. Germline V gene data show CDR1 as SSHAT and CDR2 as FNYEAQ (reference sequence). The CDR3 sequence is CASSSGQGGGETQYF. Here the CDR3 DNA reads TGTGCTAGCAGCTCGGGACAGGGGGGGGGAGAGACCCAGTACTTC.

J is TRBJ1-1 and V is TRBV7-8; D is unclear. V was cut by 5 bases and J by 2 bases, with 12 bases left in between. The germline CDR1 and CDR2 sequences are SGHVS and FQNEAQ. The CDR3 contains 14 residues. The CDR3 DNA sequence: TGTGCCAGCAGCCTCGTCTTTAAAAACACTGAAGCTTTCTTT. Amino acid sequence: CASSLVFKNTEAFF.

The genes are TRBV29-1 and TRBJ1-5; D is possibly TRBD1 (5 bases). The germline V and J ends were trimmed by 6 bases and 3 bases, with 15 bases remaining between them. Germline V gives CDR1 SQVTM, CDR2 ANQGSEA. The CDR3 covers 14 residues. CDR3 protein: CSVGEGGTNQPQHF. CDR3 nucleotides: TGCAGCGTGGGGGAGGGAGGGACCAATCAGCCCCAGCATTTT.

The chain uses TRBV10-3 and TRBJ2-7; no reliable D call. CDR1 is ENHRY and CDR2 is SYGVKD in the germline V gene. V was trimmed by 6 bases and J by 4 bases, leaving 4 bases between them. The CDR3 loop spans 10 amino acids. CDR3 coding DNA: TGTGCCATCAGACATTACGAGCAGTACGTC. This gives the protein CAIRHYEQYV.

The chain recombines TRBV19 with TRBJ2-1; 7 positions match TRBD1. The CDR3 extends over 13 amino acids. The ends lost 6 bases at V and 10 bases at J; junction bases unmatched: 9. Germline lookup yields CDR1 LNHDA and CDR2 SQIVND (reference sequence). The CDR3 coding sequence is TGTGCCAGTAGCCCCGTCCCGGGACAGGAGCAGTTCTTC. Translation: CASSPVPGQEQFF.

This sequence joins TRBV19 and TRBJ1-2; 7 nucleotides line up with TRBD1. Per germline, CDR1 LNHDA and CDR2 SQIVND (reference sequence). This CDR3 spans 14 amino acids. V trimming: 5 bases; J trimming: 7 bases; junction bases outside the gene matches: 10. The CDR3 coding sequence is TGTGCCAGTAGTCAATCCAGGCAGGGGGTTGGCTACACCTTC. This codes for CASSQSRQGVGYTF.

This sequence joins TRBV5-8 and TRBJ2-2, with TRBD1 matching 7 bases. V was pared by 4 bases and J by 4 bases, with 1 base of the junction left unmatched. CDR3 size: 13 residues. CDR1 and CDR2 (germline): SGHTS, YDEGEE. CDR3 loop: CASSRGLTGELFF. DNA for the CDR3: TGTGCCAGCAGCAGGGGGCTCACCGGGGAGCTGTTTTTT.

The V call is TRBV27, the J call TRBJ1-3, with 7 bases matching TRBD1. The length of the CDR3 is 15 residues. With V trimmed by 4 bases and J by 0 bases, 3 bases remained unmatched. Germline values: CDR1 MNHEY, CDR2 SMNVEV (reference sequence). The CDR3 DNA sequence: TGTGCCAGCAGTTCCTCAGGGGGCTCTGGAAACACCATATATTTT. As protein: CASSSSGGSGNTIYF.

The chain couples TRBV15 to TRBJ2-1, with 11 bases identical to TRBD1. Germline loops: CDR1 LNHNV, CDR2 YYDKDF (reference sequence). V shed 0 bases and J 9 bases; nucleotides not matched to a gene: 7. The length of the CDR3 is 16 residues. CDR3 region: CATSRDMGTGGSEQFF. The CDR3 DNA sequence: TGTGCCACCAGCAGAGATATGGGGACAGGGGGGAGTGAGCAGTTCTTC.

In DNA form, the CDR3 reads TGTGCCTGGAGTCCAGGGCCCGGCACTGAAGCTTTCTTT. Translation: CAWSPGPGTEAFF. The chain uses TRBV30 and TRBJ1-1; possibly TRBD1 for D (5 bases). Germline lookup yields CDR1 GTSNPN and CDR2 SVGIG (reference sequence). Trimming shortened V by 2 bases and J by 4 bases, and 11 bases separated the two germline ends. The CDR3 is made up of 13 amino acids.

This rearrangement joins TRBV3-1 (or the pseudogene TRBV3-2) to TRBJ2-2; 9 bases are shared with TRBD2. Germline V gene data show CDR1 as LGHDT and CDR2 as YNNKEL (reference sequence). V dropped 4 bases and J dropped 5; count of bases not matched to a gene: 8. There are 16 residues in the CDR3. As DNA, the CDR3 is TGTGCCAGCAGCCTAGGGACTAGCCTGGGTACCGGGGAGCTGTTTTTT. The encoded protein is CASSLGTSLGTGELFF.

The chain's CDR3 is CASSSGLARNNEQFF. The CDR3 DNA is TGTGCCAGCAGCTCAGGACTAGCGAGGAACAATGAGCAGTTCTTC. The chain employs TRBV5-4 and TRBJ2-1; 9 bases line up with TRBD2. Losses at the gene ends were 3 bases for V and 5 bases for J; bases not matched to a gene: 6. Germline loops: CDR1 SGHNT, CDR2 YYREEE (reference sequence). The CDR3 runs to 15 residues.

CDR3 residues: CASSSGGSSYEQYF. DNA for the CDR3: TGTGCCAGCAGTTCGGGCGGGAGCTCCTACGAGCAGTACTTC. The V call is TRBV27, the J call TRBJ2-7, with 7 bases lining up with TRBD2. The CDR3 is 14 residues long. Losses at the gene ends were 4 bases for V and 0 bases for J; bases not matched to a gene: 3. Germline-derived CDR1 and CDR2 are MNHEY and SMNVEV (reference sequence).